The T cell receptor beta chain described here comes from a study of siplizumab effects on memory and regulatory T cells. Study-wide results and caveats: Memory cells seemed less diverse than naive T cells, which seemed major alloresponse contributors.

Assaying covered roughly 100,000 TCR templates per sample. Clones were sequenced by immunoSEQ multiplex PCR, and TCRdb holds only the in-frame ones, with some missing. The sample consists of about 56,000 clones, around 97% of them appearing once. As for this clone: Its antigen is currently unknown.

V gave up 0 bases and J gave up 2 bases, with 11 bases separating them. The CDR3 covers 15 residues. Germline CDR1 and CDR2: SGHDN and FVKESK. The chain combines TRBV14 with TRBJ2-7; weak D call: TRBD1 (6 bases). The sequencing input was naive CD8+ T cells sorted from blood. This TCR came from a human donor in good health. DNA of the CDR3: TGTGCCAGCAGCCAAGAAGCTTCAGGGGCCTACGAGCAGTACTTC. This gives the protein CASSQEASGAYEQYF.